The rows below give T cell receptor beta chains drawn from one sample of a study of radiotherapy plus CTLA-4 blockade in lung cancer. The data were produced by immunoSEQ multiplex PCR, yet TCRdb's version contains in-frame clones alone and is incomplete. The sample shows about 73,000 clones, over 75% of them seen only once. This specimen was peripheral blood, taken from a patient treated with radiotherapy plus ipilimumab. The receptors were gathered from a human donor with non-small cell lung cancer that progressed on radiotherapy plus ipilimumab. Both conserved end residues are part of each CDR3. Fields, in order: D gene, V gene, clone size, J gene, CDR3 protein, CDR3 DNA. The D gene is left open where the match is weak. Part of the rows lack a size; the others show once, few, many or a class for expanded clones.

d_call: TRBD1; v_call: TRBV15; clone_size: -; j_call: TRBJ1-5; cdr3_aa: CATATGENQPQHF; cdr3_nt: TGTGCCACCGCTACAGGGGAAAATCAGCCCCAGCATTTT
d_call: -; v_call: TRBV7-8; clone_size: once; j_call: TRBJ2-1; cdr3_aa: CASSSTGHEQFF; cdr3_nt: TGTGCCAGCAGCTCCACAGGGCATGAGCAGTTCTTC
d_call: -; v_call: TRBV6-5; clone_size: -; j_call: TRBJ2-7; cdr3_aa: CASSLLQYPYEQYF; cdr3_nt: TGTGCCAGCAGCCTCCTACAGTATCCCTACGAGCAGTACTTC
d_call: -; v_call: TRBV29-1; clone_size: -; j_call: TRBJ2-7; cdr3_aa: CSVDGGTRDSSYEQYF; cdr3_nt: TGCAGCGTTGATGGAGGGACAAGGGATAGCTCCTACGAGCAGTACTTC
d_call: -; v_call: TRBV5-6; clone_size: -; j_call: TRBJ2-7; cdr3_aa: CASSLDHEQYF; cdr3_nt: TGTGCCAGCAGCTTGGACCACGAGCAGTACTTC
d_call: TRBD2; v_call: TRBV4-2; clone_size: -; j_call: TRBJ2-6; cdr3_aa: CASSQLPWTSGVSGANVLTF; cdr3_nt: TGTGCCAGCAGCCAACTTCCATGGACTAGCGGGGTGTCTGGGGCCAACGTCCTGACTTTC
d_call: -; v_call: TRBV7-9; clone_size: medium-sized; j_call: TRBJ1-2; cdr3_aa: CASRDGRNGYTF; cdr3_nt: TGTGCCAGCAGGGACGGCAGGAACGGCTACACCTTC
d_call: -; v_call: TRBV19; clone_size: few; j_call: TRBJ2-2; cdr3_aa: CASSIDPLTGGELFF; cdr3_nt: TGTGCCAGTAGTATAGACCCCCTTACCGGCGGGGAGCTGTTTTTT
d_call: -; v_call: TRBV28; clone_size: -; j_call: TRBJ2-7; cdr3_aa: CASSSSGPGYEQYF; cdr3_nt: TGTGCCAGCAGCTCGTCGGGACCGGGATACGAGCAGTACTTC
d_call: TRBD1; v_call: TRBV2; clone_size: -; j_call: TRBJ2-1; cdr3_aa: CAIRQGASRDGRPYEQFF; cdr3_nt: TGTGCCATCAGACAGGGCGCCAGTAGGGATGGGAGACCCTATGAGCAGTTCTTC